Listed below are T cell receptor beta chains from one sample, sequenced in a study of shared clonotypes between healthy human individuals. Clones were read by immunoSEQ multiplex PCR, and TCRdb kept only the in-frame ones, dropping some. The top ten hold around 23% of the sample, which has 100,000 to 120,000 clones, about 63% seen once. Sequenced input: memory CD8+ T cells sorted from blood. Source of these receptors: a young woman in good health. Both conserved end residues are part of each CDR3. The D gene is left open where the match is weak. Some rows have no size entry. The others give once, few or many, or a class for an expanded clone.

d_call	clone_size	v_call	j_call	cdr3_nt	cdr3_aa
.	.	TRBV5-6	TRBJ2-7	TGTGCCAGCAGCATTACCGGGCCAGTCGGGGTGTGGGAGCAGTACTTC	CASSITGPVGVWEQYF
TRBD2	few	TRBV6-5	TRBJ2-7	TGTGCCAGCAGACCACGGGGAGGGTTGGTCGAGCAGTACTTC	CASRPRGGLVEQYF
.	few	TRBV25-1	TRBJ2-4	TGTGCCAGCAGTGAAGCAAAGGGGGGGGACAAAAACATTCAGTACTTC	CASSEAKGGDKNIQYF
.	.	TRBV15	TRBJ2-7	TGTGCCAGCAGTGATAGGGTGGGCGGAGCATACGAGCAGTACTTC	CASSDRVGGAYEQYF
TRBD2	many	TRBV7-9	TRBJ2-1	TGTGCCAGCAGCCCAAGGGGCGGGAGTGCTTACAATGAGCAGTTCTTC	CASSPRGGSAYNEQFF
TRBD2	.	TRBV29-1	TRBJ2-1	TGCAGCGTTGTCCCACCTCTGGGACTAGCGGGAGGCGGTGAGCAGTTCTTC	CSVVPPLGLAGGGEQFF
TRBD1	.	TRBV5-6	TRBJ2-1	TGTGCCAGCAGCCCTTCGGACAGGGGTAGCAATGAGCAGTTCTTC	CASSPSDRGSNEQFF
TRBD2	.	TRBV4-1	TRBJ2-7	TGCGCCAGCAGCCCGAGCGGGGGACGGACGTACGAGCAGTACTTC	CASSPSGGRTYEQYF
TRBD1	.	TRBV7-8	TRBJ2-1	TGTGCCAGCAGCTCTAACGACAGGGGACAATACAATGAGCAGTTCTTC	CASSSNDRGQYNEQFF
TRBD1	.	TRBV6-6	TRBJ1-2	TGTGCCAGCAGTTACCAGGGACAGGGTTATGGCTACACCTTC	CASSYQGQGYGYTF
.	.	TRBV6-5	TRBJ2-1	TGTGCCAGCAGTCTTGCGGGACATGAGCAGTTCTTC	CASSLAGHEQFF
.	.	TRBV5-1	TRBJ2-2	TGCGCCAGCAGCTTTACAGGACTAACCACCACCGGGGAGCTGTTTTTT	CASSFTGLTTTGELFF
TRBD1	.	TRBV6-5	TRBJ1-2	TGTGCCAGCAGCACGCAGGGGGGTGAATATGGCTACACCTTC	CASSTQGGEYGYTF
TRBD2	.	TRBV5-4	TRBJ2-7	TGTGCCAGCAGCTTGGACGGTAGCGGGAGTTACGAGCAGTACTTC	CASSLDGSGSYEQYF
.	.	TRBV6-6	TRBJ1-5	TGTGCCAGCTCATTGACACCGGATCAGCCCCAGCATTTT	CASSLTPDQPQHF
.	.	TRBV28	TRBJ2-7	TGTGCCAGCAGCGCGACACGTACCTACGAGCAGTACTTC	CASSATRTYEQYF
.	.	TRBV25-1	TRBJ2-7	TGTGCCAGCAGTGAATCTCGTGTCAACTACGAGCAGTACTTC	CASSESRVNYEQYF
.	.	TRBV5-5	TRBJ2-7	TGTGCCAGCAGCTTGGTTGTCGCGCCCTACGAGCAGTACTTC	CASSLVVAPYEQYF
.	.	TRBV2	TRBJ1-5	TGTGCCAGCAGTGATCAGGCCCTCTATGGTCAGCCCCAGCATTTT	CASSDQALYGQPQHF
.	.	TRBV27	TRBJ2-1	TGTGCCAGCAGTTTAGTGGGGGGCTCCTACAATGAGCAGTTCTTC	CASSLVGGSYNEQFF
.	.	TRBV19	TRBJ2-7	TGTGCCAGTAGTATGGACCTCGCCAAAGGGTACATCCCCTACGAGCAGTACTTC	CASSMDLAKGYIPYEQYF
TRBD1	.	TRBV28	TRBJ1-2	TGTGCCAGCACGGGCCTCACAGGGGGCTATGGCTACACCTTC	CASTGLTGGYGYTF
.	few	TRBV6-6	TRBJ2-7	TGTGCCAGCAGTTACTCTTGGGGTGCGACCTACGAGCAGTACTTC	CASSYSWGATYEQYF
.	few	TRBV6-4	TRBJ2-6	TGTGCCAGCAGTCGGGAGGGGGCCAACGTCCTGACTTTC	CASSREGANVLTF
.	.	TRBV9	TRBJ2-3	TGTGCCAGCAGCGCGTACACAGATACGCAGTATTTT	CASSAYTDTQYF
TRBD2	.	TRBV27	TRBJ2-7	TGTGCCAGCAGCCAAGATGGGACTAGCGGCTCCTACGAGCAGTACTTC	CASSQDGTSGSYEQYF